The 13 T cell receptor beta chains reported below all come from one sample, sequenced in a study of early T cells in non-severe SARS-CoV-2 infection. TCRdb reanalysed the 5' RACE reads using MiXCR and keeps one entry per CDR3 protein. Of 50,000 to 65,000 distinct CDR3 sequences in the sample, less than 15% were seen once. The sequenced material came from whole blood. The receptors shown here come from an adult who was a healthcare worker with PCR-confirmed SARS-CoV-2 infection or an uninfected control (not recorded which).

The chain joins TRBV18 to TRBJ1-3, with D possibly TRBD1 on 5 matching bases. The length of the CDR3 is 17 residues. Germline assignment: CDR1 KGHSH and CDR2 LQKENI. The V end lost 6 bases, the J end lost 0 bases, and 18 bases lay between the germline ends. The CDR3 sequence: CASSSLSQTDSGNTIYF. CDR3 nucleotide sequence: TGTGCCAGCTCCTCTCTGAGCCAGACAGACTCTGGAAACACCATATATTTT.

In its sample, this clonotype was seen many times. This chain links TRBV24-1 with TRBJ2-7; no clear D gene. Germline CDR1 KGHDR, CDR2 SFDVKD. With 4 bases removed from V and 0 bases from J, the gap between germline ends came to 15 bases. The CDR3 has 16 amino acids. The CDR3, as DNA: TGTGCCACCAGTGAACGTACAACCTCGAGCTCCTACGAGCAGTACTTC. The encoded protein is CATSERTTSSSYEQYF.

V gene TRBV10-3 combines with J gene TRBJ2-7; D possibly uses TRBD1 or TRBD2 (5 bases each). V was clipped by 3 bases and J by 3 bases, with 18 bases between them. CDR1 is ENHRY and CDR2 is SYGVKD in the germline V gene. The CDR3 is made up of 16 amino acids. As DNA, the CDR3 is TGTGCCATCAGTGACCCCGGGACGGCTCGGATCTACGAGCAGTACTTC. Translating gives CAISDPGTARIYEQYF.

The chain links TRBV28 to TRBJ2-5, with a tentative D call TRBD2 (5 bases). Germline V gene lookup returns CDR1 MDHEN and CDR2 SYDVKM. V was pared by 3 bases and J by 4 bases, with 12 bases between. The CDR3 length is 14 residues. CDR3 DNA sequence: TGTGCCAGCAGTTTCATTCGGGGAGTAGAGACCCAGTACTTC. It is translated as CASSFIRGVETQYF.

The chain is built from TRBV13 and TRBJ1-6; D is perhaps TRBD1 (6 bases). Trimming shortened V by 8 bases and J by 5 bases, and 19 bases separated the two germline ends. Looked up from germline, CDR1 is PRHDT and CDR2 is FYEKMQ (reference sequence). The CDR3 covers 16 residues. CDR3 nucleotides: TGTGCCAGCGGAGGGGGTAAAGGGACGGATAATTCACCCCTCCACTTT. Protein sequence: CASGGGKGTDNSPLHF.

The CDR3 nucleotides read TGTGCCAGCAGCTTAAGTGGCCGTGCCGACTATGGCTACACCTTC. It codes for CASSLSGRADYGYTF. The chain joins TRBV7-9 to TRBJ1-2; D unresolved. Trimming removed 2 bases from V and 3 bases from J, with 13 bases in between. CDR3 size: 15 residues. Germline values: CDR1 SEHNR, CDR2 FQNEAQ (reference sequence).

The CDR3 loop is CSARGERDSNGDEQFF. In DNA, the CDR3 is TGCAGTGCTAGAGGGGAGCGGGACTCCAATGGGGATGAGCAGTTCTTC. J is TRBJ2-1 and V is TRBV20-1, with 7 bases lining up with TRBD2. The V gene end was trimmed by 1 base and the J gene end by 8 bases; junction bases not matched to a gene: 14. CDR3 length equals 16 residues. Germline lookup yields CDR1 DFQATT and CDR2 SNEGSKA (reference sequence).

This clonotype was seen a few times. The rearrangement uses TRBV12-3 or TRBV12-4 and TRBJ2-5, with 13 bases fitting TRBD2. The CDR3 length is 17 residues. The V and J ends lost 5 bases and 4 bases, in that order; junction bases with no gene match: 10. The CDR3: CASSTGTSGVAGETQYF. Written as DNA, the CDR3 is TGTGCCAGCAGTACCGGGACTAGCGGGGTAGCGGGAGAGACCCAGTACTTC.

This clonotype has a count of ten or more. The genes are TRBV12-5 and TRBJ2-2; TRBD1 might be the D (6 bases). V lost 5 bases and J 3 bases, leaving 25 bases between the germline ends. Germline V gene sequence: CDR1 LGHNT, CDR2 FRNRAP. The CDR3 sequence is 19 residues long. The CDR3 DNA sequence: TGTGCTAGTGGTCCCCCTCGTTATAACAGGGTCGGGGACACCGGGGAGCTGTTTTTT. The encoded protein is CASGPPRYNRVGDTGELFF.

As to this clonotype: The junction departs from germline at one end; a sequencing error may be responsible. The chain recombines TRBV12-3 or TRBV12-4 with TRBJ1-6; 8 bases fit TRBD1. This CDR3 region has 14 residues. This CDR3 reads CASGRDRQNSSLHF. DNA for the CDR3: TGTGCCAGCGGCCGGGACAGGCAAAATTCATCCCTCCACTTT.

V and J are TRBV19 and TRBJ1-5; D unresolved. V was cut by 7 bases and J by 3 bases, with 13 bases left in between. Per germline, CDR1 LNHDA and CDR2 SQIVND (reference sequence). The CDR3 length is 14 residues. CDR3 DNA: TGTGCCAGTATGCCAGGTGTCGCCAATCAGCCCCAGCATTTT. Amino acid sequence: CASMPGVANQPQHF.

The rearrangement joins TRBV7-2 to TRBJ2-7, with D possibly being TRBD2 (5 bases). V was shortened by 3 bases and J by 5 bases, with 11 bases between the two germline ends. Per germline, CDR1 SGHTA and CDR2 FQGNSA. This CDR3 contains 13 residues. Here the CDR3 DNA reads TGTGCCAGCAGCTTGCGCCGGGGTGACGAGCAGTACTTC. This codes for CASSLRRGDEQYF.

This chain connects TRBV15 to TRBJ1-2, with D unclear. V shed 0 bases and J shed 4 bases, with 15 bases lying between them. The CDR3 totals 16 residues. Germline V gene lookup returns CDR1 LNHNV and CDR2 YYDKDF (reference sequence). The CDR3 region has the DNA TGTGCCACCAGCAGAGATCGGTCAAGGGAGGGCTATGGCTACACCTTC. Protein sequence: CATSRDRSREGYGYTF.